The entry below describes one T cell receptor beta chain. This clonotype was counted between two and nine times. The antigen it binds to is not known. No per-base quality is available; no much larger clone lies one base away. Moderately to severely active disease, a Clinical Activity Score of at least 3, a NOSPECS grade of at least 4, and a duration under 3 months were present in ophthalmopathy patients. Any patient with an uncontrolled infection, another autoimmune disease, pregnancy or lactation was excluded. Diagnoses relied on clinical symptoms, serum thyroxine and TRAb, thyroid ultrasound and orbital computed tomography. PBMCs were isolated from about 10 ml of fresh peripheral blood by Ficoll-Paque density gradient centrifugation. Total RNA was extracted using Trizol reagent, and RNA quality was assessed on an Agilent 2100 Bioanalyzer. Per the germline V gene, MNHNS is the CDR1 and SASEGT is the CDR2. V gives up 7 bases and J gives up 0 bases, and the segment between their germline ends measures 13 bases. From its cysteine to its phenylalanine, the CDR3 spans 14 amino acids. Only the CDR3 DNA is retained, 42 bases long and in frame from the first base.

This entry comes from a study of T cells in Graves' hyperthyroidism and ophthalmopathy (dated by TCRdb to the late 2010s). Notes on the research overall: Peripheral blood samples were taken at the time of initial diagnosis, prior to any treatment. To identify TCR V-J signatures that set the groups apart, the researchers used a discovery cohort of approximately 98 patients, made up of 40 to 45 with Graves' ophthalmopathy and some 55 with stable Graves' hyperthyroidism. Whether ophthalmopathy could be predicted prospectively was tested in an independent validation cohort made up of under 20 hyperthyroidism patients plus 17 patients who later progressed to ophthalmopathy. The 75 to 100 discovery patients were randomly divided into training and test sets at a 7:3 ratio. Thyroid tissue and blood T-cell repertoires from several Graves' hyperthyroidism patients were also compared in the study. After sampling, hyperthyroidism patients received methimazole starting at 30 mg daily, and ophthalmopathy patients received high-dose intravenous methylprednisolone. According to the paper, TCR Vbeta CDR3 sequencing was carried out on about 140 peripheral blood samples, which came from around 43 ophthalmopathy, around 74 hyperthyroidism and about 17 progressor patients.

Points the paper makes about the study in general: In validation, progression to ophthalmopathy was predicted by the model with 70.59% sensitivity and roughly 72% specificity, a median of around 5.9 months before onset. Ophthalmopathy was separated from stable hyperthyroidism by a 13 V-J signature model, with roughly 88% sensitivity and about 84% specificity obtained in cross-validation and 80%/75% obtained in testing. No statistical method was used to set the sample size in advance, and investigators knew the group allocation. Most expanded thyroid clonotypes (frequency above 0.001) were also detected in blood, a finding suggesting that blood repertoires may reflect thyroid immune responses.

Amplification of TCR beta CDR3 regions was carried out from RNA transcripts. The TCR CDR3 was subjected to a first round of RT-PCR using the HTBI primer set and the Qiagen OneStep RT-PCR kit. A second multiplex PCR round built the libraries, followed by size selection and purification. Paired-end sequencing of the libraries was performed with 100 bp reads on an Illumina HiSeq2000. As for the original processing: SOAPnuke was used to process the raw data, with reads discarded if the reads contained adapters or uncalled bases, had a mean Phred below 15, or lacked an exact constant-primer or identifier match. High-quality paired reads were merged with COPE v1.2.5, and unique nucleotide sequences were defined as clonotypes. MiTCR v1.1 was used to align clonotypes to the IMGT TRBV, TRBD and TRBJ reference segments. Analysis was restricted to V-J combinations with a frequency above 0.0001, which covered 99.2% of repertoires. A TCS score was defined as the ratio of F50 (clonal expansion) to E x V (chaos), with BLOSUM62-based TCRdist applied between CDR3 peptides within each V-J. Welch's t-statistics and random forest reduced 450 to 600 V-J features to some 14, which were used in a naive Bayes classifier (R e1071). The public sequencing data were trimmed at Q25 with fastp and processed into clonotypes with MiXCR by TCRdb, which kept only in-frame beta chains. Rows are combined by CDR3 protein, so each entry shows the most common genes and DNA. The V and J calls shown here were made by TCRdb, not taken from the authors' results. The sample table records fewer than 250,000 distinct CDR3 sequences; over 20% of these occur just once. The top ten clonotypes cover approximately 35% of the sample.

The chain is encoded by TRBV6-1 joined to TRBJ2-7; the D gene is not confidently resolved. The clonotype was recovered from a woman between 35 and 50 years old with Graves' ophthalmopathy. Sequencing was carried out using blood. CDR3 region: CASNLDANSYEQYF. The sequence in DNA is TGTGCCAGCAACCTCGACGCGAACTCCTACGAGCAGTACTTC.